This TCR beta chain emerged from a study of T cells in Graves' hyperthyroidism and ophthalmopathy. TCR beta CDR3 regions were amplified from RNA. RT-PCR in the first round (using the HTBI primer set) targeted the TCR CDR3. TCRdb processed the multiplex PCR reads anew with MiXCR; each CDR3 protein has one entry. Among more than 500,000 distinct CDR3 sequences listed, approximately 44% were seen once. The CDR3 length is 15 residues. Trimming removed 1 base at V and 1 base at J, with 10 bases between. CDR1 is SGHAT and CDR2 is FQNNGV in the germline V gene. This clonotype was observed many times. This rearrangement joins TRBV11-2 to TRBJ2-5; a weak D match, TRBD2 (5 bases). Sequencing input: peripheral blood or thyroid tissue (not recorded which). The TCR was taken from an adult woman with Graves' disease, either hyperthyroidism or ophthalmopathy (not recorded which). The CDR3 loop reads CASSLAPEAQETQYF. The CDR3 DNA reads TGTGCCAGCAGCTTAGCCCCGGAGGCCCAAGAGACCCAGTACTTC.